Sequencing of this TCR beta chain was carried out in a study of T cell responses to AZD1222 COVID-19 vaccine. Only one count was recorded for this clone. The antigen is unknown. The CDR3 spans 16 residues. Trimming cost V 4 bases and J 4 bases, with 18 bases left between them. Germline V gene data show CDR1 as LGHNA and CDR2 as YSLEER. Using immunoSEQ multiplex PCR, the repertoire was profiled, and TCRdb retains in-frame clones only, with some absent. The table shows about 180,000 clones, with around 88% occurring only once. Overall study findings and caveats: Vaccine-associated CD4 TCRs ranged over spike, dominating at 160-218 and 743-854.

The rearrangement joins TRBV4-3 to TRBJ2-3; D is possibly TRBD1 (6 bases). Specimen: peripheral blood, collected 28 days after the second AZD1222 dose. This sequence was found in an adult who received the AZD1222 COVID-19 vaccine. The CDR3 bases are TGCGCCAGCAGCCGCAGCCGGGACCCAGGGGCAGATACGCAGTATTTT. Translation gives CASSRSRDPGADTQYF.